This TCR beta chain was sequenced in a study of cytotoxic CD8 clonotypes in ibrutinib-treated CLL. About the research overall: Some 24 partial and 2 complete responses; at median roughly 67 months, 14 remitted, roughly 12 progressed. A median 12 months of treatment, range 6 to 36, preceded the collection of response samples.

This clone came up once. With sequencing, the targeted depth ranged from 1 in 200,000 to 1 in 1 million T cells. Generated by immunoSEQ multiplex PCR, the TCRdb table keeps only in-frame clones and is missing some. The table has about 130,000 clones, about 80% seen once. CDR3 length equals 16 residues. Germline-derived CDR1 and CDR2 are SGHVS and FQNEAQ. Trimming took 1 base from V and 8 from J, leaving 17 bases between them. The chain links TRBV7-8 to TRBJ2-2; D is uncertain. The TCR originated in a human donor with chronic lymphocytic leukemia. The specimen comprised PBMCs, sampled after 12 months of ibrutinib treatment. The CDR3 nucleotides are TGTGCCAGCAGCTTAGGGGCCCGCGTCTCGTCGGGGGAGCTGTTTTTT. Residues: CASSLGARVSSGELFF.